The 18 T cell receptor beta chains below were found in one sample sequenced in a study of T cell repertoires in cytomegalovirus infection. TCRdb independently ran MiXCR on the reads; one entry per CDR3 protein. The table records more than 150,000 distinct CDR3 sequences, 28% of them present only once. The specimen sequenced was PBMCs. These receptor sequences come from a human donor in good health (CMV status not recorded). Some clones in this sample may be carry-over from other donors' samples.

There are a few counts of this clonotype. The chain combines TRBV14 with TRBJ2-2; a possible D gene is TRBD2 (5 bases). V was shortened by 4 bases and J by 1 base, with 10 bases between the two germline ends. This CDR3 spans 15 amino acids. The germline V gene has CDR1 SGHDN and CDR2 FVKESK. The CDR3 DNA is TGTGCCAGCAGCCTTAGGACTCGGAACACCGGGGAGCTGTTTTTT. Translated, it gives CASSLRTRNTGELFF.

The chain joins TRBV12-3 or TRBV12-4 to TRBJ1-5; D unresolved. The CDR3 has 13 amino acids. The V end lost 2 bases, the J end lost 7 bases, and 9 bases lay between the germline ends. This chain's CDR3 is CASSLPGDQPQHF. The CDR3 DNA sequence: TGTGCCAGCAGTTTACCGGGAGACCAGCCCCAGCATTTT.

The chain uses TRBV29-1 and TRBJ1-4, with TRBD1 matching over 9 bases. Trimming at V came to 7 bases and at J to 3 bases, leaving 6 bases not matched to a gene. This CDR3 comprises 14 residues. From germline, CDR1 is SQVTM and CDR2 ANQGSEA. This CDR3 reads CSAGQGRANEKLFF. The CDR3 nucleotides are TGCAGCGCTGGACAGGGGAGGGCTAATGAAAAACTGTTTTTT.

This clonotype has a handful of counts. The chain is built from TRBV7-9 and TRBJ2-5; the D gene is possibly TRBD2 (6 bases). CDR1 and CDR2 (germline): SEHNR, FQNEAQ (reference sequence). This CDR3 spans 16 amino acids. Trimming shortened V by 5 bases and J by 4 bases, and 20 bases separated the two germline ends. CDR3 sequence reads: CASSRPRGNLGETQYF. The CDR3 DNA reads TGTGCCAGCAGCCGTCCGCGGGGAAATCTTGGAGAGACCCAGTACTTC.

This clonotype occurred a few times. The rearrangement links TRBV27 to TRBJ1-2, with D maybe TRBD1 (5 bases). The V end was cut by 6 bases, the J end by 4 bases, with 21 bases between. The CDR3 sequence is 16 residues long. Germline V gene sequence: CDR1 MNHEY, CDR2 SMNVEV (reference sequence). In DNA, the CDR3 is TGTGCCAGCAGCCGTTCGGAGTCCCAGGGACGCTATGGCTACACCTTC. Translation: CASSRSESQGRYGYTF.

The CDR3 is CASSWDRGQNTEAFF. The CDR3 DNA is TGTGCCAGCAGTTGGGACAGGGGCCAGAACACTGAAGCTTTCTTT. V is TRBV2 and J is TRBJ1-1; 10 bases agree with TRBD1. Trimming took 5 bases from V and 1 from J; bases not matched to a gene: 4. Germline loops: CDR1 SNHLY, CDR2 FYNNEI. The CDR3 totals 15 residues.

This clonotype was seen more than once but under ten times. The rearrangement links TRBV29-1 to TRBJ1-1; 8 positions match TRBD1. Germline assignment: CDR1 SQVTM and CDR2 ANQGSEA. The CDR3 runs to 14 residues. The V segment lost 8 bases and the J segment 8 bases; nucleotides outside the gene matches: 16. The CDR3 loop reads CSSQGGQGLSEAFF. The CDR3 nucleotides read TGCAGCTCACAAGGAGGACAGGGCCTATCAGAAGCTTTCTTT.

This clonotype has more than one count but fewer than ten. This chain links TRBV10-3 with TRBJ2-7; D is uncertain. Deletions cut 4 bases from V and 3 bases from J, with 16 bases between. The CDR3 length is 15 residues. CDR1 is ENHRY and CDR2 is SYGVKD in the germline V gene. The CDR3 bases are TGTGCCATCAGTGGGTCTGGGAATAGCCTCTACGAGCAGTACTTC. It encodes CAISGSGNSLYEQYF.

The chain links TRBV7-6 to TRBJ1-4; TRBD1 might be the D (5 bases). CDR3 length: 17 amino acids. Germline lookup yields CDR1 SGHVS and CDR2 FNYEAQ. The V gene lost 2 bases and the J gene lost 5 bases, with 18 bases spanning the gap. The CDR3 coding sequence is TGTGCCAGCAGCTTAAACGGCGGGATCAAGGGGAATGAAAAACTGTTTTTT. Its protein is CASSLNGGIKGNEKLFF.

The chain couples TRBV7-6 to TRBJ1-5, with D perhaps TRBD1 (6 bases). This CDR3 comprises 17 residues. CDR1 is SGHVS and CDR2 is FNYEAQ in the germline V gene. V was shortened by 3 bases and J by 2 bases, with 17 bases between the two germline ends. CDR3 region: CASSFSAGAAGNQPQHF. Written as DNA, the CDR3 is TGTGCCAGCAGCTTTTCGGCAGGGGCGGCCGGCAATCAGCCCCAGCATTTT. Together with reference TRBV7-6 and TRBJ1-5, the CDR3 gives the full variable domain: GAGVSQSPRYKVTKRGQDVALRCDPISGHVSLYWYRQALGQGPEFLTYFNYEAQQDKSGLPNDRFSAERPEGSISTLTIQRTEQRDSAMYRCASSFSAGAAGNQPQHFGDGTRLSIL.

In this sample, this clonotype turned up once. The gene calls are TRBV6-2 or TRBV6-3 and TRBJ2-7; possibly TRBD1 or TRBD2 for D (7 bases each). CDR3 size: 17 residues. Trimming shortened V by 7 bases and J by 0 bases, and 22 bases separated the two germline ends. Looked up from germline, CDR1 is MNHEY and CDR2 is SVGEGT. CDR3 coding DNA: TGTGCCAGCACTCCCTCAGGGGGGGCCAGGAGCTCCTACGAGCAGTACTTC. This codes for CASTPSGGARSSYEQYF.

V usage is TRBV15 and J usage is TRBJ1-1; no clear D. V was cut by 4 bases and J by 6 bases, with 21 bases left in between. The CDR3 loop spans 16 amino acids. Germline loops: CDR1 LNHNV, CDR2 YYDKDF (reference sequence). CDR3 nucleotides: TGTGCCACCAGCAAGGCCGGTGTGATTGGTGGGGCTGAAGCTTTCTTT. Amino acid sequence: CATSKAGVIGGAEAFF. The entire variable domain, with the rest obtained from reference TRBV15 and TRBJ1-1, is as follows: DAMVIQNPRYQVTQFGKPVTLSCSQTLNHNVMYWYQQKSSQAPKLLFHYYDKDFNNEADTPDNFQSRRPNTSFCFLDIRSPGLGDTAMYLCATSKAGVIGGAEAFFGQGTRLTVV.

This chain connects TRBV6-2 or TRBV6-3 to TRBJ1-1; tentatively, D is TRBD1 (6 bases). V was pared by 0 bases and J by 1 base, with 12 bases between. The CDR3 has 16 amino acids. The germline V gene encodes CDR1 MNHEY and CDR2 SVGEGT. The CDR3 loop is CASSYSITRGNTEAFF. In DNA form, the CDR3 reads TGTGCCAGCAGTTACTCGATTACCAGGGGGAACACTGAAGCTTTCTTT.

This clonotype has just a few counts. The gene calls are TRBV14 and TRBJ1-1; D remains unclear. CDR1 is SGHDN and CDR2 is FVKESK in the germline V gene. The CDR3 has 16 residues. Trimming cost V 1 base and J 2 bases, with 14 bases left between them. In nucleotides, the CDR3 is TGTGCCAGCAGCCAAGCTAATCGCGCCTATAACACTGAAGCTTTCTTT. The encoded protein is CASSQANRAYNTEAFF.

This clonotype was counted between two and nine times. V usage is TRBV4-1 and J usage is TRBJ1-3; weak D call: TRBD1 (5 bases). CDR1 is MGHRA and CDR2 is YSYEKL in the germline V gene. The CDR3 runs to 13 residues. The V end was cut by 0 bases, the J end by 7 bases, with 7 bases between. CDR3 nucleotide sequence: TGCGCCAGCAGCCAAGACGCAGGGAACACCATATATTTT. Translating it yields CASSQDAGNTIYF.

The chain has TRBV5-6 and TRBJ2-5; the D call may be TRBD1 or TRBD2 (7 bases each). The CDR3 runs to 15 residues. Germline CDR1 is SGHDT and CDR2 is YYEEEE. Trimming shortened V by 4 bases and J by 4 bases, and 17 bases separated the two germline ends. CDR3 nucleotide sequence: TGTGCCAGCAGCGTACAGGGAGGGGGCATAGAGACCCAGTACTTC. It translates to CASSVQGGGIETQYF.

This clonotype was counted only a few times. The J gene is TRBJ1-1, the V gene TRBV29-1; D is uncertain. Trimming left V 5 bases short and J 6 bases short, with 16 bases between. CDR1 and CDR2 (germline): SQVTM, ANQGSEA. The CDR3 is 13 amino acids. The CDR3 DNA is TGCAGCGTTCCCCGGACGGGAGATTCTGAAGCTTTCTTT. Its translation: CSVPRTGDSEAFF.

This chain uses TRBV7-2 with TRBJ1-6; D not certain. The CDR3 extends over 14 amino acids. CDR1 SGHTA and CDR2 FQGNSA come from the germline V gene. The V and J ends lost 4 bases and 9 bases respectively, with 13 bases between them. CDR3 DNA sequence: TGTGCCAGCAGCTCTCCTAGTGGGAGTTCACCCCTCCACTTT. Its protein is CASSSPSGSSPLHF.